What follows are 26 T cell receptor beta chains derived from one specimen sequenced in a study of control samples from healthy donors and cancer patients. Data came from immunoSEQ multiplex PCR; TCRdb stores just in-frame clones and leaves some out. The sample lists tens of thousands of clones; about four fifths were seen once. Sequencing input: PBMCs. The source of these receptors is a man in his 70s with lung cancer.

The J gene is TRBJ2-2, the V gene TRBV7-2, with TRBD2 matching 11 bases. V lost 5 bases, J lost 4 bases, and 3 bases stayed unmatched. The CDR3 has 15 amino acids. Germline V lookup: CDR1 SGHTA, CDR2 FQGNSA. CDR3 nucleotide sequence: TGTGCCAGCAGCGTGACTAGCGGGGCCACCGGGGAGCTGTTTTTT. Protein sequence: CASSVTSGATGELFF.

This chain connects TRBV12-5 to TRBJ2-6; possibly TRBD1 for D (6 bases). The germline CDR1 and CDR2 sequences are LGHNT and FRNRAP. The CDR3 runs 15 residues. V shed 6 bases and J shed 1 base, with 10 bases lying between them. CDR3 residues: CASGQGRSGANVLTF. CDR3 in DNA: TGTGCTAGTGGACAGGGCAGGTCTGGGGCCAACGTCCTGACTTTC.

The CDR3 DNA follows: TGCGCCAGCAGCTTGAACAGCGCTAACACTGAAGCTTTCTTT. Its protein product is CASSLNSANTEAFF. This chain connects TRBV5-1 to TRBJ1-1, with D hard to call. The V gene's germline CDR1 is SGHRS and CDR2 YFSETQ. Between the trimmed V and J ends, which lost 1 base and 2 bases, there was a span of 9 bases. This CDR3 spans 14 amino acids. The full variable domain, rest sourced from reference TRBV5-1 and TRBJ1-1, is KAGVTQTPRYLIKTRGQQVTLSCSPISGHRSVSWYQQTPGQGLQFLFEYFSETQRNKGNFPGRFSGRQFSNSRSEMNVSTLELGDSALYLCASSLNSANTEAFFGQGTRLTVV.

The V gene is TRBV6-5, the J gene TRBJ1-3, with D tentatively TRBD1 (5 bases). Per germline, CDR1 MNHEY and CDR2 SVGAGI. Trimming stripped 5 bases from V and 2 bases from J, with 7 bases between. This CDR3 is built from 13 residues. The CDR3, as DNA: TGTGCCAGCAGTCAGGGACCTGGAAACACCATATATTTT. As protein: CASSQGPGNTIYF.

The V call is TRBV5-1, the J call TRBJ2-3, with 14 bases identical to TRBD2. The CDR3 runs 19 residues. Germline V lookup: CDR1 SGHRS, CDR2 YFSETQ. Germline trimming cut 3 bases from V and 2 bases from J; bases unmatched to any gene: 11. This CDR3 reads CASSSLGTSGGTVTDTQYF. The CDR3 DNA follows: TGCGCCAGCAGCTCTCTCGGGACTAGCGGGGGAACAGTCACAGATACGCAGTATTTT.

The gene calls are TRBV7-9 and TRBJ1-3; D unclear. This CDR3 contains 10 residues. CDR1 is SEHNR, CDR2 FQNEAQ, per germline (reference sequence). Trimming removed 1 base from V and 14 bases from J, with 6 bases in between. CDR3 DNA: TGTGCCAGCAGCTTAGACTCCGTATATTTT. This translates into CASSLDSVYF. Complete variable domain (other parts from reference TRBV7-9 and TRBJ1-3): DTGVSQNPRHKITKRGQNVTFRCDPISEHNRLYWYRQTLGQGPEFLTYFQNEAQLEKSRLLSDRFSAERPKGSFSTLEIQRTEQGDSAMYLCASSLDSVYFGEGSWLTVV.

The gene calls are TRBV21-1 and TRBJ2-4; TRBD1, the table's D call, lacks a check against the DNA. TRBV21-1 counts as a pseudogene. This CDR3 has 19 residues. The CDR3 nucleotides are TGTGCCAGCAGCAAAGCAGTCCTCCTTGGCAGGGGGGCCAAAAACATTCAGTACTTC. It yields the protein CASSKAVLLGRGAKNIQYF.

The chain combines TRBV30 with TRBJ1-3, with D maybe TRBD1 (6 bases). The V gene lost 0 bases and the J gene lost 6 bases, with 15 bases spanning the gap. The length of the CDR3 is 15 residues. Germline CDR1 GTSNPN, CDR2 SVGIG (reference sequence). This chain's CDR3 is CAWSVPVRGVNTIYF. CDR3 DNA sequence: TGTGCCTGGAGTGTACCTGTGAGGGGGGTAAACACCATATATTTT.

The J gene is TRBJ1-5, the V gene TRBV6-6; 9 nucleotides line up with TRBD1. The trim removed 4 bases at V and 11 bases at J, leaving 12 bases unmatched. Germline CDR1 MNHNY, CDR2 SVGAGI (reference sequence). The CDR3 extends over 15 amino acids. The CDR3 sequence: CASSSIGQGPPTQHF. The CDR3, as DNA: TGTGCCAGCAGTTCAATCGGACAGGGGCCCCCAACCCAGCATTTT.

CDR3 sequence (DNA): TGTGCCAGCAGCTTAAGAGACAGGGGGCCCTACGAGCAGTACTTC. Its translation: CASSLRDRGPYEQYF. The chain joins TRBV11-2 to TRBJ2-7, with 10 bases aligning to TRBD1. This CDR3 contains 15 residues. Germline CDR1 and CDR2: SGHAT and FQNNGV. J lost 2 bases, V lost 2 bases, and 3 bases had no gene match.

The chain uses TRBV7-2 and TRBJ2-1, with D possibly TRBD1 on 6 matching bases. The V gene lost 2 bases and the J gene lost 6 bases, with 26 bases spanning the gap. Germline V gene lookup returns CDR1 SGHTA and CDR2 FQGNSA. The CDR3 consists of 19 residues. The CDR3 spells CASSLRPGAARIGSNEQFF. DNA for the CDR3: TGTGCCAGCAGCTTACGGCCAGGGGCGGCTAGAATCGGTTCCAATGAGCAGTTCTTC.

V gene TRBV24-1 combines with J gene TRBJ2-1, with 9 bases aligning to TRBD1. The CDR3 loop spans 18 amino acids. The V gene's germline CDR1 is KGHDR and CDR2 SFDVKD. V shed 7 bases, J shed 5 bases, and the junction held 17 bases outside the gene matches. The chain's CDR3 is CATSPRKAQGAPHNEQFF. CDR3 bases: TGTGCCACCAGCCCCAGAAAAGCACAGGGGGCTCCCCACAATGAGCAGTTCTTC.

The chain combines TRBV6-1 with TRBJ2-3; possibly TRBD1 for D (5 bases). The CDR3 spans 16 residues. V was pared by 0 bases and J by 4 bases, with 14 bases between. Germline V gene data show CDR1 as MNHNS and CDR2 as SASEGT. The DNA for the CDR3 is TGTGCCAGCAGTGAAGCAATAGCAGGGCCCGCAGATACGCAGTATTTT. Translated: CASSEAIAGPADTQYF.

The rearrangement uses TRBV7-2 and TRBJ1-2, with D unclear. V was clipped by 5 bases and J by 1 base, with 5 bases between them. The germline CDR1 and CDR2 sequences are SGHTA and FQGNSA. The CDR3 is 12 residues long. Here the CDR3 reads CASSVFNYGYTF. CDR3 in DNA: TGTGCCAGCAGCGTATTTAACTATGGCTACACCTTC.

The rearrangement links TRBV21-1 to TRBJ1-6. TRBV21-1 is a listed pseudogene. The CDR3 runs to 16 residues. CDR3 region: CASSKAGSLNNSPLHF. Here the CDR3 DNA reads TGTGCCAGCAGCAAGGCAGGGAGCCTCAACAACTCACCCCTCCACTTT.

The genes are TRBV9 and TRBJ1-6; D is uncertain. Germline CDR1 reads SGDLS; CDR2 reads YYNGEE. This CDR3 has 12 amino acids. V was trimmed by 4 bases and J by 7 bases, leaving 6 bases between them. CDR3 sequence: CASSRENSPLHF. The CDR3 DNA sequence: TGTGCCAGCAGCAGGGAAAATTCACCCCTCCACTTT.

This clone showed up just a few times. The chain combines TRBV30 with TRBJ2-7, with TRBD2 matching over 12 bases. This CDR3 region has 14 residues. V gave up 3 bases and J gave up 1 base; unmatched junction bases: 1. CDR1 and CDR2 (germline): GTSNPN, SVGIG (reference sequence). The CDR3 region is CAWSLAGGSYEQYF. The CDR3 DNA sequence: TGTGCCTGGAGCCTAGCGGGGGGGTCCTACGAGCAGTACTTC. The entire variable domain, with the rest obtained from reference TRBV30 and TRBJ2-7, is as follows: SQTIHQWPATLVQPVGSPLSLECTVEGTSNPNLYWYRQAAGRGLQLLFYSVGIGQISSEVPQNLSASRPQDRQFILSSKKLLLSDSGFYLCAWSLAGGSYEQYFGPGTRLTVT.

This clone came up once. The genes are TRBV27 and TRBJ2-1; 9 bases align to TRBD1. The CDR3 has 16 residues. V shed 2 bases and J 4 bases; nucleotides not matched to a gene: 6. Germline CDR1 is MNHEY and CDR2 is SMNVEV (reference sequence). CDR3 loop: CASSLTRQGEYNEQFF. Here the CDR3 DNA reads TGTGCCAGCAGTTTAACCCGACAGGGGGAATACAATGAGCAGTTCTTC.

This clone was seen a few times. The chain has TRBV6-1 and TRBJ1-1; TRBD1 agrees at 8 bases. The CDR3 contains 14 residues. The V and J ends lost 0 bases and 6 bases, in that order; junction bases with no gene match: 3. Germline V gene lookup returns CDR1 MNHNS and CDR2 SASEGT. CDR3 residues: CASSEAVQGAEAFF. The CDR3 DNA reads as TGTGCCAGCAGTGAAGCGGTACAGGGGGCTGAAGCTTTCTTT.

J is TRBJ1-2 and V is TRBV7-3; no reliable D call. This CDR3 comprises 15 residues. The ends were cut back, 2 bases at V and 5 bases at J, with 15 bases in the middle. Germline V gene lookup returns CDR1 SGHTA and CDR2 FQGTGA. The CDR3 reads CASSLDGASFYGYTF. DNA of the CDR3: TGTGCCAGCAGCTTAGACGGCGCTTCGTTTTATGGCTACACCTTC.

On this clone itself: The germline gene is not matched at one end of the junction; a read error may be the cause. The chain employs TRBV9 and TRBJ2-7; no clear D gene. This CDR3 has 9 amino acids. Germline V gene data show CDR1 as SGDLS and CDR2 as YYNGEE. The CDR3 loop reads CASSPTLDF. CDR3 DNA sequence: TGTGCCAGCAGCCCGACGTTGGACTTC. The variable domain in full, with the rest retrieved from reference TRBV9 and TRBJ2-7, is DSGVTQTPKHLITATGQRVTLRCSPRSGDLSVYWYQQSLDQGLQFLIQYYNGEERAKGNILERFSAQQFPDLHSELNLSSLELGDSALYFCASSPTLDFGPGTRLTVT.

The table lists this clone with a few counts. V usage is TRBV15 and J usage is TRBJ2-1, with TRBD1 as a possible D gene (5 bases). From germline, CDR1 is LNHNV and CDR2 YYDKDF (reference sequence). V dropped 11 bases and J dropped 4 bases, with 12 bases sitting between them. There are 12 residues in the CDR3. The CDR3 spells CAFSDRYNEQFF. CDR3 nucleotides: TGTGCCTTTTCAGACAGATACAATGAGCAGTTCTTC. Supplemented by reference TRBV15 and TRBJ2-1, the full variable domain reads DAMVIQNPRYQVTQFGKPVTLSCSQTLNHNVMYWYQQKSSQAPKLLFHYYDKDFNNEADTPDNFQSRRPNTSFCFLDIRSPGLGDTAMYLCAFSDRYNEQFFGPGTRLTVL.

The DNA for the CDR3 is TGTGCCAGCAGCTTTACCTCAGGGGGCAGGGTCTATGGCTACACCTTC. This sequence encodes CASSFTSGGRVYGYTF. The chain joins TRBV3-1 (or the pseudogene TRBV3-2) to TRBJ1-2, with 8 positions matching TRBD1. Per germline, CDR1 LGHDT and CDR2 YNNKEL (reference sequence). After removal of 5 bases from V and 4 bases from J, the junction contained 12 bases not matched to a gene. CDR3 length: 16 amino acids.

This clone has a single count. This sequence joins TRBV16 and TRBJ1-1; D uncertain. Germline-derived CDR1 and CDR2 are KGHSY and FQNENV. V was clipped by 5 bases and J by 0 bases, with 13 bases between them. The CDR3 sequence is 15 residues long. As DNA, the CDR3 is TGTGCCAGCAGCGCCCGAAGCGGCATGAACACTGAAGCTTTCTTT. Encoded protein: CASSARSGMNTEAFF.

This CDR3 reads CASSRDRGSGYTF. CDR3 in DNA: TGTGCCAGCAGCCGGGACAGGGGTTCTGGCTACACCTTC. J is TRBJ1-2 and V is TRBV11-2; 10 bases line up with TRBD1. The V gene's germline CDR1 is SGHAT and CDR2 FQNNGV. The CDR3 is made up of 13 amino acids. J lost 7 bases, V lost 5 bases, and 4 bases had no gene match.

The rearrangement uses TRBV3-1 (or the pseudogene TRBV3-2) and TRBJ2-5; D not certain. CDR1 and CDR2 (germline): LGHDT, YNNKEL (reference sequence). V gave up 4 bases and J gave up 5 bases, with 17 bases separating them. The CDR3 covers 15 residues. CDR3 sequence (DNA): TGTGCCAGCAGCCTTCTCCGGAGCGTGGATGAGACCCAGTACTTC. Amino acid sequence: CASSLLRSVDETQYF.